These 5 T cell receptor beta chains came from one sample sequenced in a study of shared clonotypes between healthy human individuals. CD45RO-negative, CCR7-selected cells formed the naive CD8 fraction, which excluded terminally differentiated effector memory CD45RA+ cells. Profiling relied on immunoSEQ multiplex PCR, and the TCRdb table lists in-frame clones only, not all of them. The data contain millions of clones, 93% of them singletons. Material for sequencing was naive CD8+ T cells from PBMCs. The origin of the receptors is a man aged 18 to 30 in good health. Some clones in this sample may be carry-over from other donors' samples.

This sequence joins TRBV6-5 and TRBJ2-1; D is unresolved. The CDR3 is 15 residues long. Germline loops: CDR1 MNHEY, CDR2 SVGAGI. V lost 2 bases and J 12 bases, leaving 20 bases between the germline ends. The CDR3 DNA is TGTGCCAGCAGTTACACATCCCCGCTAAACAAGGTGCAGTTCTTC. Its translation is CASSYTSPLNKVQFF.

The gene calls are TRBV2 and TRBJ1-1; 11 nucleotides agree with TRBD1. Germline V gene lookup returns CDR1 SNHLY and CDR2 FYNNEI. The J segment lost 1 base and the V segment lost 9 bases, leaving 10 bases of the junction unmatched. The CDR3 runs to 16 residues. The CDR3 is CASRDRGSLWNTEAFF. CDR3 DNA sequence: TGTGCCAGTAGGGACAGGGGGAGCCTTTGGAACACTGAAGCTTTCTTT.

The rearrangement links TRBV5-1 to TRBJ2-1; no firm D call. The germline gives CDR1 SGHRS, CDR2 YFSETQ. The CDR3 sequence is 17 residues long. V lost 4 bases to trimming and J lost 0 bases, with 17 bases between them. The CDR3 nucleotides read TGCGCCAGCAGCCTATACCCCGGGTCGAGCTCCTACAATGAGCAGTTCTTC. Translated: CASSLYPGSSSYNEQFF.

The gene calls are TRBV5-1 and TRBJ2-1, with 8 positions matching TRBD1. CDR1 SGHRS and CDR2 YFSETQ come from the germline V gene. V lost 3 bases to trimming and J lost 15 bases; unmatched junction nucleotides: 14. The CDR3 totals 14 residues. In DNA form, the CDR3 reads TGCGCCAGCAGCTCGGGCGGGCAGGGGGCAGGTGGGTTCTTC. It yields the protein CASSSGGQGAGGFF. Full variable domain (remainder filled in from reference TRBV5-1 and TRBJ2-1): KAGVTQTPRYLIKTRGQQVTLSCSPISGHRSVSWYQQTPGQGLQFLFEYFSETQRNKGNFPGRFSGRQFSNSRSEMNVSTLELGDSALYLCASSSGGQGAGGFFGPGTRLTVL.

The chain has TRBV7-9 and TRBJ2-7, with D unresolved. V lost 3 bases and J lost 4, with 13 bases in between. Germline values: CDR1 SEHNR, CDR2 FQNEAQ (reference sequence). CDR3 length: 14 residues. In nucleotides, the CDR3 is TGTGCCAGCAGCTTCGAAGGGCTAGTATACGAGCAGTACTTC. Its translation: CASSFEGLVYEQYF.